These 14 T cell receptor beta chains were all obtained from the same sample, sequenced in a study of control samples from healthy donors and cancer patients. Method: immunoSEQ multiplex PCR; TCRdb's copy keeps in-frame clones and lacks some. Of about 120,000 clones listed, 92% are singletons. Sequencing input: PBMCs. All receptors come from a man older than 75 with head and neck cancer.

The chain uses TRBV14 and TRBJ2-7; D possibly matches TRBD1 or TRBD2 (5 bases each). The CDR3 runs to 14 residues. Trimming cost V 4 bases and J 5 bases, with 15 bases left between them. Germline V gene data show CDR1 as SGHDN and CDR2 as FVKESK. The CDR3 region has the DNA TGTGCCAGCAGCCTAGACTCCCGGGGCCACGAGCAGTACTTC. Its translation is CASSLDSRGHEQYF.

The V and J genes are TRBV25-1 and TRBJ2-3; weak D call: TRBD1 (6 bases). Deletions cut 1 base from V and 4 bases from J, with 9 bases between. The CDR3 is made up of 14 amino acids. The germline V gene has CDR1 MGHDK and CDR2 SYGVNS. The CDR3 here is CASSEFRGSDTQYF. As DNA, the CDR3 is TGTGCCAGCAGTGAATTCAGGGGATCAGATACGCAGTATTTT.

The chain uses TRBV4-3 and TRBJ1-6, with 7 bases fitting TRBD1. The CDR3 spans 14 residues. J was trimmed by 6 bases and V by 4 bases; bases with no gene match: 3. CDR1 and CDR2 from the germline V gene are LGHNA and YSLEER. In DNA form, the CDR3 reads TGCGCCAGCAGCCCGGGACAGTTTAATTCACCCCTCCACTTT. This codes for CASSPGQFNSPLHF.

This sequence joins TRBV19 and TRBJ1-4; TRBD1 aligns across 7 bases. From germline, CDR1 is LNHDA and CDR2 SQIVND (reference sequence). CDR3 length: 15 amino acids. Germline trimming cut 7 bases from V and 8 bases from J; bases unmatched to any gene: 13. The CDR3 coding sequence is TGTGCCAGTACCCCAGGGGACAGAAAGGGCGAAAAACTGTTTTTT. Translation: CASTPGDRKGEKLFF.

CDR3 amino acids: CASSPPGLDEAFF. The DNA for the CDR3 is TGTGCCAGCTCACCACCCGGTCTAGATGAAGCTTTCTTT. The rearrangement links TRBV18 to TRBJ1-1; D is undetermined. The CDR3 totals 13 residues. Trimming shortened V by 0 bases and J by 7 bases, and 9 bases separated the two germline ends. Looked up from germline, CDR1 is KGHSH and CDR2 is LQKENI.

V usage is TRBV7-9 and J usage is TRBJ1-2; 9 bases are a match to TRBD1. With 1 base clipped from V and 4 bases from J, the junction kept 1 base outside the gene matches. The V gene's germline CDR1 is SEHNR and CDR2 FQNEAQ (reference sequence). The CDR3 has 14 amino acids. CDR3 amino acids: CASSLGTGVYGYTF. The DNA for the CDR3 is TGTGCCAGCAGCTTAGGGACAGGGGTCTATGGCTACACCTTC.

This chain joins TRBV11-2 and TRBJ1-4, with TRBD1 as a possible D gene (5 bases). Per germline, CDR1 SGHAT and CDR2 FQNNGV. Trimming pared 5 bases from V and 7 bases from J, leaving 17 bases between. The CDR3 is 15 residues long. The CDR3 here is CASSPRSRDAEKLFF. CDR3 DNA: TGTGCCAGCAGCCCTAGGTCCCGGGACGCTGAAAAACTGTTTTTT.

The V call is TRBV14, the J call TRBJ2-5, with D perhaps TRBD2 (5 bases). The CDR3 totals 17 residues. With 4 bases removed from V and 1 base from J, the gap between germline ends came to 19 bases. CDR1 and CDR2 (germline): SGHDN, FVKESK. CDR3 sequence: CASSPGKGPSFQETQYF. The CDR3 coding sequence is TGTGCCAGCAGCCCGGGGAAGGGCCCCTCGTTCCAAGAGACCCAGTACTTC.

The rearrangement links TRBV25-1 to TRBJ2-3; D is ambiguous. The germline V and J ends were trimmed by 4 bases and 4 bases, with 3 bases remaining between them. The CDR3 runs to 11 residues. Germline V gene lookup returns CDR1 MGHDK and CDR2 SYGVNS. As DNA, the CDR3 is TGTGCCAGCAGTGGCCCAGATACGCAGTATTTT. Amino acid sequence: CASSGPDTQYF. Full variable domain (remainder filled in from reference TRBV25-1 and TRBJ2-3): EADIYQTPRYLVIGTGKKITLECSQTMGHDKMYWYQQDPGMELHLIHYSYGVNSTEKGDLSSESTVSRIRTEHFPLTLESARPSHTSQYLCASSGPDTQYFGPGTRLTVL.

The chain combines TRBV4-2 with TRBJ2-3; 7 bases map to TRBD2. The CDR3 loop spans 16 amino acids. The J segment lost 4 bases and the V segment lost 3 bases, leaving 10 bases of the junction unmatched. Germline CDR1 and CDR2: LGHNA and YNFKEQ. In nucleotides, the CDR3 is TGTGCCAGCAGCCAGGGTCCTAGCGGAGGCGCAGATACGCAGTATTTT. Residues: CASSQGPSGGADTQYF.

This chain connects TRBV2 to TRBJ1-3, with 8 bases matching TRBD1. Germline V gene lookup returns CDR1 SNHLY and CDR2 FYNNEI. V shed 4 bases and J 2 bases; nucleotides not matched to a gene: 4. This CDR3 comprises 15 residues. The CDR3 protein is CASSGARGPGNTIYF. CDR3 bases: TGTGCCAGCAGTGGTGCCAGGGGGCCTGGAAACACCATATATTTT.

V gene TRBV20-1 combines with J gene TRBJ2-5, with TRBD1 as a possible D gene (5 bases). Germline-derived CDR1 and CDR2 are DFQATT and SNEGSKA (reference sequence). CDR3 size: 13 residues. Trimming took 3 bases from V and 7 from J, leaving 15 bases between them. In DNA form, the CDR3 reads TGCAGTGCTAGTAGGCAGGGAACGGTGACCCAGTACTTC. Encoded protein: CSASRQGTVTQYF.

This chain links TRBV5-1 with TRBJ1-4; D is possibly TRBD1 (5 bases). This CDR3 has 14 amino acids. Trimming stripped 4 bases from V and 8 bases from J, with 15 bases between. CDR1 SGHRS and CDR2 YFSETQ come from the germline V gene. CDR3 sequence: CASSLTAGGEKLFF. In nucleotides, the CDR3 is TGCGCCAGCAGCCTGACAGCCGGGGGGGAAAAACTGTTTTTT.

A word on this clone: One end of the junction fails to match germline, which may point to a read error. This chain uses TRBV7-9 with TRBJ2-7; unclear D gene. This CDR3 has 11 residues. The germline V gene has CDR1 SEHNR and CDR2 FQNEAQ (reference sequence). CDR3 sequence: CASSPSNEQYF. The CDR3 DNA sequence: TGTGCCAGCAGCCCCTCCAACGAGCAGTACTTC.